The 17 T cell receptor beta chains presented below share a single source sample, sequenced in a study of post-analysis software for immune sequencing data. No antigens are known for them. Each TCR beta cDNA library carried unique molecular identifiers. TCRdb analysed the PCR reads with MiXCR anew, one entry per CDR3 protein. The sample has roughly 570,000 distinct CDR3 sequences; 30% to 40% are singletons. Study-wide points: There were roughly 5 TRBV segments more frequent in patients than controls, and TRBV5-6, TRBV5-1 and TRBV20-1 were among them.

What was sequenced was blood. These receptors were taken from a girl aged 2-17 years with multiple sclerosis.

The chain has TRBV3-1 and TRBJ2-6; 7 bases are shared with TRBD1. The CDR3 totals 18 residues. Trimming at V came to 4 bases and at J to 1 base, leaving 10 bases not matched to a gene. The V gene's germline CDR1 is LGHDT and CDR2 YNNKEL (reference sequence). The CDR3 region is CASSLFRDRKSGANVLTF. The CDR3, as DNA: TGTGCCAGCAGCCTTTTCCGGGACAGAAAATCTGGGGCCAACGTCCTGACTTTC.

This clonotype was seen ten or more times. This sequence joins TRBV12-3 or TRBV12-4 and TRBJ2-5, with 7 bases that match TRBD1. The trim removed 5 bases at V and 0 bases at J, leaving 6 bases unmatched. The CDR3 totals 15 residues. Here the CDR3 DNA reads TGTGCCAGCAGTCAGGGGACAGCTCACCAAGAGACCCAGTACTTC. This translates into CASSQGTAHQETQYF.

The rearrangement links TRBV10-3 to TRBJ1-5; D may be TRBD1 (6 bases). The V and J ends lost 0 bases and 8 bases respectively, with 8 bases between them. There are 13 residues in the CDR3. Germline V CDR1 and CDR2: ENHRY, SYGVKD. The CDR3 loop reads CAISESRGEPQHF. DNA for the CDR3: TGTGCCATCAGTGAGTCCAGGGGAGAGCCCCAGCATTTT.

The chain recombines TRBV10-1 with TRBJ1-2; D ambiguous. This CDR3 has 13 residues. The germline CDR1 and CDR2 sequences are WNHNN and SYGVQD (reference sequence). V was cut by 4 bases and J by 1 base, with 7 bases left in between. The CDR3 bases are TGCGCCAGCAGTGTCTCCCATAACTATGGCTACACCTTC. The encoded protein is CASSVSHNYGYTF.

This clonotype turned up a few times. This chain joins TRBV6-6 and TRBJ1-4; 10 nucleotides align to TRBD1. CDR1 is MNHNY, CDR2 SVGAGI, per germline (reference sequence). The CDR3 has 16 amino acids. V trimming: 2 bases; J trimming: 8 bases; junction bases outside the gene matches: 8. CDR3 residues: CASSYGQGEFEEKLFF. DNA of the CDR3: TGTGCCAGCAGTTACGGACAGGGGGAATTTGAAGAAAAACTGTTTTTT.

The chain joins TRBV4-1 to TRBJ1-1, with D possibly matching TRBD1 (5 bases). This CDR3 comprises 13 residues. Germline values: CDR1 MGHRA, CDR2 YSYEKL. Trimming took off 0 bases at V and 12 bases at J, with 14 bases between the two ends. This CDR3 reads CASSQDRGSQTFF. The CDR3 DNA reads TGCGCCAGCAGCCAAGACCGGGGCAGCCAAACTTTCTTT.

The chain has TRBV11-2 and TRBJ2-2; 10 positions match TRBD1. Losses at the gene ends were 5 bases for V and 8 bases for J; bases not matched to a gene: 8. The CDR3 spans 15 residues. Germline CDR1 and CDR2: SGHAT and FQNNGV. The CDR3 spells CASSPGTGVEGELFF. The CDR3 DNA is TGTGCCAGCAGCCCCGGGACAGGGGTCGAGGGGGAGCTGTTTTTT.

As to this clonotype: This may be a read error, as it is one base from a much larger clone. V is TRBV7-2 and J is TRBJ2-7; the D gene is possibly TRBD1 (8 bases). Trimming shortened V by 5 bases and J by 7 bases, and 21 bases separated the two germline ends. This CDR3 region has 15 residues. Germline assignment: CDR1 SGHTA and CDR2 FQGNSA. In DNA, the CDR3 is TGTGCCAGCAGCCGAACAGGGGGGGAGTACAATGAGCAGTACTTC. Protein: CASSRTGGEYNEQYF.

For the CDR3, the DNA is TGCGCCAGCAGCTCCGCGGGAAAAGGGCTCGTGTACGAGCAGTACTTC. This sequence encodes CASSSAGKGLVYEQYF. The J gene is TRBJ2-7, the V gene TRBV5-1; possibly TRBD2 for D (6 bases). This CDR3 is built from 16 residues. Germline CDR1 is SGHRS and CDR2 is YFSETQ. Trimming pared 3 bases from V and 4 bases from J, leaving 20 bases between.

The chain uses TRBV14 and TRBJ1-2; tentative D call: TRBD1 (5 bases). Germline V lookup: CDR1 SGHDN, CDR2 FVKESK. This CDR3 spans 15 amino acids. V lost 4 bases and J 4 bases, leaving 16 bases between the germline ends. The DNA of the CDR3 is TGTGCCAGCAGCCGAAGGGCGGGGGACGCCTATGGCTACACCTTC. Amino acid sequence: CASSRRAGDAYGYTF.

V is TRBV29-1 and J is TRBJ2-1; TRBD2 is a possible D gene (5 bases). The CDR3 extends over 12 amino acids. The V gene lost 6 bases and the J gene lost 9 bases, with 15 bases spanning the gap. Germline V lookup: CDR1 SQVTM, CDR2 ANQGSEA. The CDR3 reads CSVAQRAGEQFF. The CDR3 bases are TGCAGCGTGGCACAGAGGGCGGGTGAGCAGTTCTTC.

This clonotype was seen only a few times. The chain joins TRBV4-1 to TRBJ1-1; no definite D call. V lost 3 bases and J 10 bases, leaving 21 bases between the germline ends. CDR1 is MGHRA and CDR2 is YSYEKL in the germline V gene. The CDR3 covers 15 residues. CDR3 amino acids: CASSHPGRTGSVAFF. Here the CDR3 DNA reads TGCGCCAGCAGCCACCCCGGGAGGACGGGATCTGTAGCTTTCTTT.

The chain carries TRBV5-1 and TRBJ1-2, with D possibly TRBD1 on 6 matching bases. Germline CDR1 SGHRS, CDR2 YFSETQ. Trimming removed 5 bases at V and 2 bases at J, with 13 bases between. The CDR3 has 14 residues. The CDR3 DNA reads TGCGCCAGCAGTTTCGACAGGCCCAACTATGGCTACACCTTC. It translates to CASSFDRPNYGYTF.

This rearrangement joins TRBV5-1 to TRBJ2-1, with 12 bases identical to TRBD2. Germline V CDR1 and CDR2: SGHRS, YFSETQ. V lost 4 bases to trimming and J lost 3 bases; unmatched junction nucleotides: 5. This CDR3 contains 16 residues. CDR3 sequence reads: CASSPSGGAVYNEQFF. In DNA, the CDR3 is TGCGCCAGCAGCCCTAGCGGGGGGGCCGTCTACAATGAGCAGTTCTTC.

This clonotype was detected a few times. The chain uses TRBV12-3 or TRBV12-4 and TRBJ1-1; D possibly corresponds to TRBD1 (6 bases). Trimming left V 4 bases short and J 0 bases short, with 15 bases between. The length of the CDR3 is 16 residues. The CDR3 DNA reads as TGTGCCAGCAGTTCTCAGACAGGCCCTTTGAACACTGAAGCTTTCTTT. Residues: CASSSQTGPLNTEAFF.

The chain recombines TRBV7-2 with TRBJ2-7; D remains unclear. Trimming cost V 2 bases and J 0 bases, with 8 bases left between them. The CDR3 consists of 14 residues. The V gene's germline CDR1 is SGHTA and CDR2 FQGNSA. CDR3 in amino acids: CASSLTRLSYEQYF. DNA of the CDR3: TGTGCCAGCAGCTTAACACGACTCTCCTACGAGCAGTACTTC.

The chain carries TRBV5-1 and TRBJ2-6, with 9 bases matching TRBD1. Germline loops: CDR1 SGHRS, CDR2 YFSETQ. The CDR3 sequence is 17 residues long. The junction had 6 bases not matched to a gene; V was cut back by 5 bases and J by 0 bases. The CDR3 coding sequence is TGCGCCAGCAGACCAGGGACAGGGACCTCTGGGGCCAACGTCCTGACTTTC. Protein: CASRPGTGTSGANVLTF.